One and the same sample provided the 24 T cell receptor beta chains below, sequenced in a study of blood T cell repertoires in COVID-19. Sequencing was performed with immunoSEQ multiplex PCR; in TCRdb, only in-frame clones are kept and a portion is missing. Here the sample spans 60,000 to 80,000 clones, 88% being singletons. Sequencing used peripheral blood. The receptors originated from a woman aged 70-85 years with acute or convalescent COVID-19.

This clone has just one count. The V and J genes are TRBV6-5 and TRBJ1-1; D call uncertain. The CDR3 is made up of 12 amino acids. Germline CDR1 MNHEY, CDR2 SVGAGI. V lost 6 bases to trimming and J lost 10 bases, with 15 bases between them. As DNA, the CDR3 is TGTGCCAGCAGGTCAACCCTGGAGGGAGCTTTCTTT. Translation gives CASRSTLEGAFF.

V usage is TRBV7-9 and J usage is TRBJ2-1; D uncertain. Germline loops: CDR1 SEHNR, CDR2 FQNEAQ (reference sequence). V was pared by 6 bases and J by 2 bases, with 14 bases between. This CDR3 is built from 15 residues. The CDR3 nucleotides are TGTGCCAGCAGTCGTTTGTTGGGCCCCTACAATGAGCAGTTCTTC. Protein: CASSRLLGPYNEQFF. Full variable domain (missing parts from reference TRBV7-9 and TRBJ2-1): DTGVSQNPRHKITKRGQNVTFRCDPISEHNRLYWYRQTLGQGPEFLTYFQNEAQLEKSRLLSDRFSAERPKGSFSTLEIQRTEQGDSAMYLCASSRLLGPYNEQFFGPGTRLTVL.

This clone came up once. V and J are TRBV4-2 and TRBJ1-3, with 7 positions matching TRBD1. The ends lost 2 bases at V and 2 bases at J; junction bases unmatched: 6. Germline CDR1 and CDR2: LGHNA and YNFKEQ. This CDR3 is 16 amino acids long. The CDR3 region is CASSQITDRAGNTIYF. For the CDR3, the DNA is TGTGCCAGCAGCCAAATCACTGACAGGGCTGGAAACACCATATATTTT.

This sequence joins TRBV5-4 and TRBJ2-1; the D gene is possibly TRBD2 (5 bases). Trimming left V 0 bases short and J 0 bases short, with 13 bases between. Germline V gene data show CDR1 as SGHNT and CDR2 as YYREEE (reference sequence). The CDR3 runs to 17 residues. The CDR3 DNA sequence: TGTGCCAGCAGCTTGGGCGGGCCCCTAAGCTCCTACAATGAGCAGTTCTTC. This encodes CASSLGGPLSSYNEQFF.

The count of this clone is one. Other DNA sequences within the sample encode an identical CDR3. The genes are TRBV19 and TRBJ1-2, with 9 positions matching TRBD1. This CDR3 region has 15 residues. From germline, CDR1 is LNHDA and CDR2 SQIVND (reference sequence). The junction had 4 bases not matched to a gene; V was cut back by 3 bases and J by 2 bases. CDR3 DNA: TGTGCCAGTAGTATCGGGACAGGGCCGAACTATGGCTACACCTTC. This gives the protein CASSIGTGPNYGYTF.

The gene calls are TRBV28 and TRBJ1-6; weak D call: TRBD1 (5 bases). V lost 7 bases, J lost 7 bases, and 14 bases lay in between. Germline values: CDR1 MDHEN, CDR2 SYDVKM. This CDR3 spans 14 amino acids. The CDR3 here is CASTLGQSNSPLHF. In nucleotides, the CDR3 is TGTGCCAGCACCTTGGGGCAATCAAATTCACCCCTCCACTTT.

The V gene is TRBV6-5, the J gene TRBJ2-7, with D maybe TRBD2 (6 bases). The CDR3 contains 13 residues. CDR1 is MNHEY and CDR2 is SVGAGI in the germline V gene. The V gene lost 6 bases and the J gene lost 6 bases, with 15 bases spanning the gap. CDR3 in amino acids: CASRSRERGEQYF. The CDR3 DNA is TGTGCCAGCAGGTCCCGGGAGAGGGGCGAGCAGTACTTC.

The rearrangement links TRBV7-3 to TRBJ2-4; D perhaps matches TRBD2 (5 bases). The CDR3 has 15 residues. Germline values: CDR1 SGHTA, CDR2 FQGTGA. The V end was cut by 1 base, the J end by 6 bases, with 13 bases between. This chain's CDR3 is CASSLRAGGANIQYF. DNA of the CDR3: TGTGCCAGCAGCTTAAGGGCGGGCGGCGCAAACATTCAGTACTTC.

The chain joins TRBV7-2 to TRBJ1-1, with D possibly matching TRBD1 (6 bases). Trimming pared 3 bases from V and 1 base from J, leaving 9 bases between. The germline V gene has CDR1 SGHTA and CDR2 FQGNSA. CDR3 length: 14 amino acids. The CDR3 sequence is CASSLLQGNTEAFF. CDR3 nucleotide sequence: TGTGCCAGCAGCTTGTTACAGGGGAACACTGAAGCTTTCTTT.

The chain recombines TRBV6-6 with TRBJ1-3; D is ambiguous. The CDR3 is 16 residues long. Germline assignment: CDR1 MNHNY and CDR2 SVGAGI (reference sequence). The V end lost 0 bases, the J end lost 0 bases, and 9 bases lay between the germline ends. CDR3 bases: TGTGCCAGCAGTTACTCTGGAGAGCCCTCTGGAAACACCATATATTTT. It translates to CASSYSGEPSGNTIYF.

J is TRBJ2-1 and V is TRBV7-3; 7 nucleotides match TRBD2. The CDR3 sequence is 16 residues long. Germline V gene lookup returns CDR1 SGHTA and CDR2 FQGTGA. Unmatched junction bases numbered 10, after V lost 5 bases and J lost 3 bases. The CDR3 spells CASSPYGGGIYNEQFF. The DNA for the CDR3 is TGTGCCAGCAGCCCTTATGGGGGGGGAATCTACAATGAGCAGTTCTTC.

This sequence joins TRBV9 and TRBJ2-2; maybe TRBD1 (6 bases). Germline assignment: CDR1 SGDLS and CDR2 YYNGEE. The V gene lost 5 bases and the J gene lost 2 bases, with 16 bases spanning the gap. CDR3 size: 16 residues. CDR3 sequence reads: CASSTGQTLNTGELFF. The CDR3 DNA reads as TGTGCCAGCAGTACTGGACAGACCTTAAACACCGGGGAGCTGTTTTTT.

CDR3 in amino acids: CASSFRDREGSPLHF. The CDR3 nucleotides are TGTGCCAGCAGTTTCCGGGACAGGGAAGGTTCACCCCTCCACTTT. The rearrangement uses TRBV6-5 and TRBJ1-6; 9 bases agree with TRBD1. V was clipped by 4 bases and J by 9 bases; unmatched bases: 7. The CDR3 length is 15 residues. The germline V gene encodes CDR1 MNHEY and CDR2 SVGAGI.

This clone appeared a single time. The chain couples TRBV11-1 to TRBJ2-7, with no clear D. CDR3 size: 14 residues. Germline assignment: CDR1 SGHAT and CDR2 FQDESV (reference sequence). The V end lost 2 bases, the J end lost 4 bases, and 12 bases lay between the germline ends. The CDR3, as DNA: TGTGCCAGCAGCTTAAAGAGTCTTCCTTACGAGCAGTACTTC. Translation gives CASSLKSLPYEQYF.

This clone has only a few counts. The chain links TRBV10-3 to TRBJ1-2, with D tentatively TRBD1 (6 bases). Germline values: CDR1 ENHRY, CDR2 SYGVKD. The V end lost 4 bases, the J end lost 2 bases, and 20 bases lay between the germline ends. The CDR3 totals 17 residues. The CDR3 DNA is TGTGCCATCAGTGCCGCCGGGGGGGGCCCGTTCAACTATGGCTACACCTTC. Protein: CAISAAGGGPFNYGYTF.

The CDR3 coding sequence is TGCGCCAGCAGCCTAAAAGAGACCCAGTACTTC. Its protein is CASSLKETQYF. The rearrangement links TRBV5-1 to TRBJ2-5; D gene uncertain. Germline-derived CDR1 and CDR2 are SGHRS and YFSETQ. The CDR3 is made up of 11 amino acids. V dropped 4 bases and J dropped 3 bases, with 4 bases sitting between them.

V and J are TRBV3-1 (or the pseudogene TRBV3-2) and TRBJ2-1; 8 nucleotides line up with TRBD2. This CDR3 has 15 residues. CDR1 is LGHDT, CDR2 YNNKEL, per germline (reference sequence). V was clipped by 4 bases and J by 6 bases; unmatched bases: 8. CDR3 in amino acids: CASSRTDGGGNEQFF. CDR3 nucleotide sequence: TGTGCCAGCAGCCGCACCGACGGGGGGGGCAATGAGCAGTTCTTC.

V gene TRBV6-1 combines with J gene TRBJ2-5; the D is unclear. The V end lost 1 base, the J end lost 1 base, and 10 bases lay between the germline ends. The CDR3 covers 15 residues. Germline V lookup: CDR1 MNHNS, CDR2 SASEGT. The CDR3 nucleotides read TGTGCCAGCAGTGAAGGTTTGAACGGCCAAGAGACCCAGTACTTC. Protein: CASSEGLNGQETQYF.

The rearrangement links TRBV7-9 to TRBJ1-3; 8 bases match TRBD1. The CDR3 contains 16 residues. CDR1 is SEHNR and CDR2 is FQNEAQ in the germline V gene (reference sequence). The trim removed 4 bases at V and 0 bases at J, leaving 5 bases unmatched. In nucleotides, the CDR3 is TGTGCCAGCAGCTCGGGACAGGAGAACTCTGGAAACACCATATATTTT. Residues: CASSSGQENSGNTIYF.

The V and J genes are TRBV27 and TRBJ2-2, with 8 positions matching TRBD1. Germline lookup yields CDR1 MNHEY and CDR2 SMNVEV (reference sequence). The CDR3 totals 15 residues. The V segment lost 5 bases and the J segment 5 bases; nucleotides outside the gene matches: 7. As DNA, the CDR3 is TGTGCCAGCAGTCTCGGACAGGGTTGGACCGGGGAGCTGTTTTTT. Translation: CASSLGQGWTGELFF.

V usage is TRBV15 and J usage is TRBJ2-1; 8 nucleotides agree with TRBD2. The CDR3 totals 14 residues. With 0 bases clipped from V and 9 bases from J, the junction kept 4 bases outside the gene matches. The V gene's germline CDR1 is LNHNV and CDR2 YYDKDF (reference sequence). The CDR3 nucleotides are TGTGCCACCAGCAGAGATCAACTAGCGGTTGAGCAGTTCTTC. As protein: CATSRDQLAVEQFF. Complete variable domain (other parts from reference TRBV15 and TRBJ2-1): DAMVIQNPRYQVTQFGKPVTLSCSQTLNHNVMYWYQQKSSQAPKLLFHYYDKDFNNEADTPDNFQSRRPNTSFCFLDIRSPGLGDTAMYLCATSRDQLAVEQFFGPGTRLTVL.

The chain uses TRBV29-1 and TRBJ1-5; D not certain. From germline, CDR1 is SQVTM and CDR2 ANQGSEA. CDR3 size: 13 residues. Trimming removed 3 bases from V and 3 bases from J, with 9 bases in between. The CDR3: CSVEEGANQPQHF. The CDR3 DNA follows: TGCAGCGTTGAGGAGGGCGCCAATCAGCCCCAGCATTTT.

This clone was counted a few times. The chain employs TRBV9 and TRBJ2-7; 10 nucleotides agree with TRBD2. The CDR3 sequence is 15 residues long. In germline, CDR1 is SGDLS, CDR2 YYNGEE. V shed 2 bases and J 4 bases; nucleotides not matched to a gene: 6. The CDR3 spells CASSVLAGDAYEQYF. Written as DNA, the CDR3 is TGTGCCAGCAGCGTCCTAGCGGGGGATGCTTACGAGCAGTACTTC.

This chain connects TRBV19 to TRBJ2-7, with TRBD1 matching over 11 bases. Germline CDR1 is LNHDA and CDR2 is SQIVND (reference sequence). The CDR3 consists of 14 residues. J lost 6 bases, V lost 5 bases, and 6 bases had no gene match. The DNA of the CDR3 is TGTGCCAGTAGTCCTGGACAGGGGGCATTCGAGCAGTACTTC. Translating it yields CASSPGQGAFEQYF.